This T cell receptor beta chain comes out of a study of control samples from healthy donors and cancer patients. Using immunoSEQ multiplex PCR, the repertoire was profiled, and TCRdb retains in-frame clones only, with some absent. This sample carries roughly 120,000 clones, more than 85% of them seen once, and the ten largest clones take 1.7%. The CDR3 totals 14 residues. V was cut by 3 bases and J by 2 bases, with 11 bases left in between. The germline gives CDR1 KGHSH, CDR2 LQKENI. The source of this sequence is a man aged 45 to 65 with head and neck cancer. Sequenced sample: PBMCs. The V call is TRBV18, the J call TRBJ2-7; D uncertain. CDR3 sequence: CASSPSVEAYEQYF. CDR3 sequence (DNA): TGTGCCAGCTCACCGTCCGTCGAGGCCTACGAGCAGTACTTC.